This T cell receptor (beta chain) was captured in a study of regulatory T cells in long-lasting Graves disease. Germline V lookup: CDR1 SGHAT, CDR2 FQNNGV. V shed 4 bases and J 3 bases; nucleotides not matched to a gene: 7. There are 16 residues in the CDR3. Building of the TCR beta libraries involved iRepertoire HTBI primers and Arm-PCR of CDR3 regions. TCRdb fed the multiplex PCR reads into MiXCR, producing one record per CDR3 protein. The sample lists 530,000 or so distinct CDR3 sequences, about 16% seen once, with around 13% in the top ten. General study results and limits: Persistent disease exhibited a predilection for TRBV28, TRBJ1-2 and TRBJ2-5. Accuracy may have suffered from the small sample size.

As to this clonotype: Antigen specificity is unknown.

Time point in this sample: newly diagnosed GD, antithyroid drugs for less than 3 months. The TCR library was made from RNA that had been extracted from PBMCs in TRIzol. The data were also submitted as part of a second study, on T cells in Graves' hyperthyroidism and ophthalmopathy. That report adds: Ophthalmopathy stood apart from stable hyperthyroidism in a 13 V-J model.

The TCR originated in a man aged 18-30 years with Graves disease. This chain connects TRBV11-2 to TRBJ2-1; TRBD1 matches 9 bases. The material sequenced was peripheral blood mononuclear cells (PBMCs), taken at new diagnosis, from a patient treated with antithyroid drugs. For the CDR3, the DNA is TGTGCCAGCAGCTATGAACAGGGGGCGTACTACAATGAGCAGTTCTTC. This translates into CASSYEQGAYYNEQFF.